The 7 T cell receptor beta chains in this list originate from one sample, sequenced in a study of cytomegalovirus exposure and HLA in healthy donors. PCR involved 60 Vbeta and 13 Jbeta primers. Profiling relied on immunoSEQ multiplex PCR, and the TCRdb table lists in-frame clones only, not all of them. The table includes more than 95,000 clones, around four fifths detected once. Sequencing was done on a sample of PBMCs. Receptors originate from a man aged 18 to 30 in good health and CMV-seropositive.

This sequence joins TRBV7-6 and TRBJ2-1; D is undetermined. The CDR3 has 16 residues. V dropped 5 bases and J dropped 0 bases, with 14 bases sitting between them. Per germline, CDR1 SGHVS and CDR2 FNYEAQ. As DNA, the CDR3 is TGTGCCAGCAGCCTAAACCCCCCTAGCTCCTACAATGAGCAGTTCTTC. Its translation is CASSLNPPSSYNEQFF. The full variable domain, with the rest looked up from reference TRBV7-6 and TRBJ2-1, is GAGVSQSPRYKVTKRGQDVALRCDPISGHVSLYWYRQALGQGPEFLTYFNYEAQQDKSGLPNDRFSAERPEGSISTLTIQRTEQRDSAMYRCASSLNPPSSYNEQFFGPGTRLTVL.

The chain joins TRBV4-1 to TRBJ2-7, with TRBD1 matching 7 bases. With V trimmed by 1 base and J by 2 bases, 5 bases remained unmatched. This CDR3 is 15 amino acids long. Germline CDR1 is MGHRA and CDR2 is YSYEKL. CDR3 coding DNA: TGCGCCAGCAGCCAAGGAAGCCAGGGGGCCTACGAGCAGTACTTC. Its protein product is CASSQGSQGAYEQYF.

Here the CDR3 DNA reads TGTGCCAGCAGTGATTTCAGCGGGGGGGATGATGAGCAGTTCTTC. Translated: CASSDFSGGDDEQFF. The gene calls are TRBV2 and TRBJ2-1, with 10 bases matching TRBD2. The length of the CDR3 is 15 residues. V was pared by 3 bases and J by 8 bases, with 7 bases of the junction left unmatched. The germline V gene has CDR1 SNHLY and CDR2 FYNNEI.

The genes are TRBV6-5 and TRBJ1-1; the match to TRBD1 covers 7 bases. Trimming took 4 bases from V and 10 from J; bases not matched to a gene: 6. CDR3 length: 12 residues. CDR1 and CDR2 (germline): MNHEY, SVGAGI. CDR3 sequence reads: CASSSTGSAAFF. The CDR3 DNA follows: TGTGCCAGCAGTTCGACAGGGTCGGCAGCTTTCTTT.

The chain is built from TRBV30 and TRBJ2-2, with D maybe TRBD1 (6 bases). Deletions cut 6 bases from V and 2 bases from J, with 13 bases between. Germline V lookup: CDR1 GTSNPN, CDR2 SVGIG (reference sequence). The CDR3 totals 14 residues. CDR3 residues: CACWTVSNTGELFF. In DNA, the CDR3 is TGTGCCTGTTGGACAGTTTCAAACACCGGGGAGCTGTTTTTT.

This clone was found a few times. The chain recombines TRBV7-2 with TRBJ1-5; D gene uncertain. The CDR3 extends over 13 amino acids. The V and J ends lost 3 bases and 7 bases respectively, with 10 bases between them. The germline V gene has CDR1 SGHTA and CDR2 FQGNSA. CDR3 nucleotides: TGTGCCAGCAGCTTCTACAGTGAGCAGCCCCAGCATTTT. This gives the protein CASSFYSEQPQHF. Drawing the rest from reference TRBV7-2 and TRBJ1-5, the complete variable domain is GAGVSQSPSNKVTEKGKDVELRCDPISGHTALYWYRQSLGQGLEFLIYFQGNSAPDKSGLPSDRFSAERTGGSVSTLTIQRTQQEDSAVYLCASSFYSEQPQHFGDGTRLSIL.

A remark on this clone: The sample carries other DNA sequences with the same CDR3. This chain joins TRBV2 and TRBJ1-2; no clear D. The V gene's germline CDR1 is SNHLY and CDR2 FYNNEI. The CDR3 sequence is 11 residues long. Trimming took 6 bases from V and 3 from J, leaving 5 bases between them. CDR3 DNA sequence: TGTGCCAGCAGGAGGGACTATGGCTACACCTTC. It translates to CASRRDYGYTF.